The source of this T cell receptor beta chain is a study of CD8 T cells in ankylosing spondylitis. Study conclusions and caveats: Ankylosing spondylitis blood appeared to carry a characteristic TCR beta motif of fewer than 10 highly homologous variants.

Libraries of TCR beta came from quantitative 5'-RACE with molecular barcodes. TCRdb itself ran the 5' RACE reads through MiXCR, one entry per CDR3 protein. The repertoire has about 130,000 distinct CDR3 sequences, around 7% of them found once; the top ten carry over 9%. Turning to this clonotype: Its matching antigen is unknown.

The sample was blood, either unsorted or a sorted T cell fraction (not recorded which). The receptor was derived from a male donor with ankylosing spondylitis or in good health (not recorded which).

As DNA, the CDR3 is TGTGCCAGCAGCTTATCTTCGTGGTGGTGGGCAGGACAGACCACCTACGAGCAGTACTTC. It specifies CASSLSSWWWAGQTTYEQYF. This chain links TRBV11-3 with TRBJ2-7; tentatively, D is TRBD1 (6 bases). Deletions cut 2 bases from V and 2 bases from J, with 28 bases between. Looked up from germline, CDR1 is SGHNT and CDR2 is YENEEA. The CDR3 contains 20 residues.